A single sample gave rise to the 7 T cell receptor beta chains below, sequenced in a study of T cell responses to AZD1222 COVID-19 vaccine listed by TCRdb under 2021. Library preparation employed the immunoSEQ multiplex PCR assay. TCRdb retrieved this table from immuneACCESS and kept in-frame rearrangements only. Not all clones are present; in checked studies, unresolved V genes account for under half, and no reason is known for the remainder. The table for this sample lists approximately 190,000 clones; about nine tenths of them were counted only once. 0.99% of the sample is in the top ten clones. The sample's time point label, decoded: baseline before first vaccination. The sample consisted of peripheral blood, taken on day 0 of AZD1222 vaccination. Source of these receptors: an adult in good health.

The chain employs TRBV27 and TRBJ2-7; the match to TRBD1 covers 12 bases. Germline-derived CDR1 and CDR2 are MNHEY and SMNVEV (reference sequence). The CDR3 is 12 amino acids. The trim removed 5 bases at V and 12 bases at J, leaving 5 bases unmatched. The CDR3: CASSHGTGGSYF. CDR3 coding DNA: TGTGCCAGCAGTCACGGGACAGGGGGCTCGTACTTC.

The V and J genes are TRBV28 and TRBJ1-6; D is uncertain. The germline CDR1 and CDR2 sequences are MDHEN and SYDVKM. CDR3 size: 12 residues. V was shortened by 6 bases and J by 11 bases, with 11 bases between the two germline ends. This CDR3 is CASSLPWAPLHF. CDR3 sequence (DNA): TGTGCCAGCAGCCTCCCTTGGGCACCCCTCCACTTT.

The chain combines TRBV19 with TRBJ1-6, with TRBD1 as a possible D gene (6 bases). V shed 5 bases and J shed 8 bases, with 22 bases lying between them. CDR1 and CDR2 from the germline V gene are LNHDA and SQIVND (reference sequence). The CDR3 totals 17 residues. The CDR3 sequence is CASSPGGGTRMYSPLHF. The CDR3 DNA follows: TGTGCCAGTAGTCCCGGGGGGGGGACACGGATGTATTCACCCCTCCACTTT.

The chain couples TRBV7-2 to TRBJ2-1, with D uncertain. Germline-derived CDR1 and CDR2 are SGHTA and FQGNSA. The CDR3 extends over 16 amino acids. The V gene lost 5 bases and the J gene lost 5 bases, with 19 bases spanning the gap. CDR3 loop: CASSPTRSITHNEQFF. As DNA, the CDR3 is TGTGCCAGCAGCCCCACGCGGTCTATCACTCACAATGAGCAGTTCTTC.

This sequence joins TRBV11-2 and TRBJ1-4; weak D call: TRBD1 (6 bases). This CDR3 region has 16 residues. Germline V CDR1 and CDR2: SGHAT, FQNNGV. V lost 5 bases, J lost 3 bases, and 16 bases lay in between. In nucleotides, the CDR3 is TGTGCCAGCAGCAGCCGAACAGGGATAGCTAATGAAAAACTGTTTTTT. Translation gives CASSSRTGIANEKLFF.

The CDR3 loop is CASRRGPSGEKLFF. CDR3 nucleotide sequence: TGCGCCAGCAGGAGGGGGCCGAGTGGTGAAAAACTGTTTTTT. This chain joins TRBV5-1 and TRBJ1-4, with 7 bases aligning to TRBD1. From germline, CDR1 is SGHRS and CDR2 YFSETQ. The CDR3 covers 14 residues. The V segment lost 5 bases and the J segment 7 bases; nucleotides outside the gene matches: 8.

This clone is a singleton in its sample. V gene TRBV2 combines with J gene TRBJ2-2; D gene ambiguous. The V gene's germline CDR1 is SNHLY and CDR2 FYNNEI. The CDR3 totals 15 residues. Trimming shortened V by 2 bases and J by 4 bases, and 11 bases separated the two germline ends. In nucleotides, the CDR3 is TGTGCCAGCAGTGAATTGGCAGTCCTCACCGGGGAGCTGTTTTTT. Amino acids: CASSELAVLTGELFF.